This entry concerns a single T cell receptor beta chain. Its cognate antigen is unknown. TCRdb's copy holds only in-frame clones and misses some; the assay was immunoSEQ multiplex PCR. The sample records 100,000 or so clones, approximately 91% being singletons. The sample belongs to a study of T cells in localized non-small cell lung cancer. Study outcomes and limitations: Tumor showed lower T cell clonality than uninvolved adjacent lung, where it was highest.

V was pared by 0 bases and J by 8 bases, with 17 bases between. Germline V gene sequence: CDR1 SGHNT, CDR2 YYREEE (reference sequence). The CDR3 sequence is 15 residues long. The source was PBMCs, collected before any cancer treatment. This TCR came from a woman aged 35 to 69 with stage II squamous cell lung carcinoma. The rearrangement joins TRBV5-4 to TRBJ1-2; D perhaps matches TRBD1 (6 bases). The CDR3 protein is CASSLGIPGDGGYTF. CDR3 nucleotides: TGTGCCAGCAGCTTGGGAATTCCAGGGGATGGCGGCTACACCTTC.